The T cell receptor (beta chain) described here comes from a study of T cells in Graves' hyperthyroidism and ophthalmopathy. Study-wide background: Peripheral blood was drawn at first diagnosis, prior to all treatment.

Findings and limits, study-wide: Patients with ophthalmopathy were separated from those with stable hyperthyroidism by a 13 V-J model. Most expanded thyroid clonotypes above 0.001 recurred in blood. Median prediction lead before ophthalmopathy onset was 6.5 months with the model.

V dropped 4 bases and J dropped 3 bases, with 16 bases sitting between them. This CDR3 region has 15 residues. The germline V gene has CDR1 LGHNA and CDR2 YNFKEQ. TCR beta CDR3 regions were amplified from RNA transcripts. First-round RT-PCR with HTBI primers amplified the TCR CDR3 region. A single record per CDR3 protein comes from TCRdb applying MiXCR to the multiplex PCR reads. This sample has around 600,000 distinct CDR3 sequences, with 12% to 15% found just once. This clonotype was observed a few times. Its antigen is unknown. The receptor's source is a young woman with Graves' ophthalmopathy. The sequenced material came from blood. The rearrangement joins TRBV4-2 to TRBJ2-7; TRBD2 might be the D (6 bases). CDR3: CASSLFLGEVYEQYF. In DNA form, the CDR3 reads TGTGCCAGCAGCCTTTTTTTGGGGGAGGTCTACGAGCAGTACTTC.